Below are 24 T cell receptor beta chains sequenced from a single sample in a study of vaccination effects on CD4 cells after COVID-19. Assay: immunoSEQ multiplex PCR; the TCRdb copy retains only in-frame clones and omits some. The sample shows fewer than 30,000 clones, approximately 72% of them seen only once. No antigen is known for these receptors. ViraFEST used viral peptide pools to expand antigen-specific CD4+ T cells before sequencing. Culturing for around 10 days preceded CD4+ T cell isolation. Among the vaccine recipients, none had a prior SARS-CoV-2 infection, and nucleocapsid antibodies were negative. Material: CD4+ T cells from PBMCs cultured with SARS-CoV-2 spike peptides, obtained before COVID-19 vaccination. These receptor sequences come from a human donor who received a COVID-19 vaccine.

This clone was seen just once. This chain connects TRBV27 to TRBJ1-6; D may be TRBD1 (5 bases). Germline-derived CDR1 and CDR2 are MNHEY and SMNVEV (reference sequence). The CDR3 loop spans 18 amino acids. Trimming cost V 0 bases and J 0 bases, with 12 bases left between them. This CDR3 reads CASSLSGGRSSYNSPLHF. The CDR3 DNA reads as TGTGCCAGCAGTTTATCTGGGGGTCGGAGCTCCTATAATTCACCCCTCCACTTT.

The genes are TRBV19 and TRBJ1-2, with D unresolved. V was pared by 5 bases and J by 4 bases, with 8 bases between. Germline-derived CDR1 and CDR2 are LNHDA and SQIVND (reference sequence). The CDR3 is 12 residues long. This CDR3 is CASSGDVYGYTF. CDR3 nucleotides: TGTGCCAGTAGTGGGGATGTCTATGGCTACACCTTC. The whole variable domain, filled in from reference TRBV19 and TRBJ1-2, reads DGGITQSPKYLFRKEGQNVTLSCEQNLNHDAMYWYRQDPGQGLRLIYYSQIVNDFQKGDIAEGYSVSREKKESFPLTVTSAQKNPTAFYLCASSGDVYGYTFGSGTRLTVV.

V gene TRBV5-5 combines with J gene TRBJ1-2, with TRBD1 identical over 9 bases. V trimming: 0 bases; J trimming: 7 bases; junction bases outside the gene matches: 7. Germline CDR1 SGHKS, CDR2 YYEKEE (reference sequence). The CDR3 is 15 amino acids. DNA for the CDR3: TGTGCCAGCAGCTTGGCGGAGGGACAGGGTCCTGGCTACACCTTC. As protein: CASSLAEGQGPGYTF.

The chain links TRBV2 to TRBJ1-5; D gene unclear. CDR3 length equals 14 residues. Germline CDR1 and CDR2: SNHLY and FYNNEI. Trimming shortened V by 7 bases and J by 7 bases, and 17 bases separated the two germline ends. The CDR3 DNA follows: TGTGCCAGCACGATAGGCAGGATGGGGCAGCCCCAGCATTTT. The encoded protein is CASTIGRMGQPQHF. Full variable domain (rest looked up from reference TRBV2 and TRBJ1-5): EPEVTQTPSHQVTQMGQEVILRCVPISNHLYFYWYRQILGQKVEFLVSFYNNEISEKSEIFDDQFSVERPDGSNFTLKIRSTKLEDSAMYFCASTIGRMGQPQHFGDGTRLSIL.

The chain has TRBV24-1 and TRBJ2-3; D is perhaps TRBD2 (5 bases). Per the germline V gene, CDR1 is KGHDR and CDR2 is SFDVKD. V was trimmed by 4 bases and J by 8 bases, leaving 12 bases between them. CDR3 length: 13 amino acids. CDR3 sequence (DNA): TGTGCCACCAGTGAGCCTAGCTGGGGTACGCAGTATTTT. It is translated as CATSEPSWGTQYF.

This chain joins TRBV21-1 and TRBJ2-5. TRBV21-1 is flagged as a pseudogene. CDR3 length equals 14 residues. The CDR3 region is CASSKETDGETQYF. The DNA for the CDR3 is TGTGCCAGCAGCAAAGAGACGGACGGGGAGACCCAGTACTTC.

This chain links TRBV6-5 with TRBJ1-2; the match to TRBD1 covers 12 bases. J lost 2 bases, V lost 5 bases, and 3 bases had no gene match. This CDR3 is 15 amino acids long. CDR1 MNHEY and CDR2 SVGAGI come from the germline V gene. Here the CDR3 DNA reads TGTGCCAGCAGTCCGGGACAGGGGGCAAACTATGGCTACACCTTC. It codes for CASSPGQGANYGYTF.

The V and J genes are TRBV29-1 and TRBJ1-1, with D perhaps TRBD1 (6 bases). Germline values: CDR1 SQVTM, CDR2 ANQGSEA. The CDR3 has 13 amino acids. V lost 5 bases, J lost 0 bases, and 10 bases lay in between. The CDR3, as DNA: TGCAGCGTTCAGGGGCGGATGAACACTGAAGCTTTCTTT. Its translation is CSVQGRMNTEAFF.

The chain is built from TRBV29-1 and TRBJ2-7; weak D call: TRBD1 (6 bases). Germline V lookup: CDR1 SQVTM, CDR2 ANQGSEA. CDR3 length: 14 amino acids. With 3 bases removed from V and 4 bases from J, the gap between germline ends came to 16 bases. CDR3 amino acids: CSVDGQGNPYEQYF. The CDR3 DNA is TGCAGCGTTGATGGGCAGGGGAATCCATACGAGCAGTACTTC.

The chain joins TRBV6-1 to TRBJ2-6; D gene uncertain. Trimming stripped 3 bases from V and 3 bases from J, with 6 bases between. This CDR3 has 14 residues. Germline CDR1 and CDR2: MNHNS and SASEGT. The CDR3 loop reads CASSDWGGANVLTF. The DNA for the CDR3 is TGTGCCAGCAGTGATTGGGGTGGGGCCAACGTCCTGACTTTC.

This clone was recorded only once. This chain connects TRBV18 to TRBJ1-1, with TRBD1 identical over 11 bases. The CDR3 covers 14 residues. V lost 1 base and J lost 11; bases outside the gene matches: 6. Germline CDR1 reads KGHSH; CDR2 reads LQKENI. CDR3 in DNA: TGTGCCAGCTCACCACGGGACAGGGGGGAATCGGCTTTCTTT. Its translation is CASSPRDRGESAFF.

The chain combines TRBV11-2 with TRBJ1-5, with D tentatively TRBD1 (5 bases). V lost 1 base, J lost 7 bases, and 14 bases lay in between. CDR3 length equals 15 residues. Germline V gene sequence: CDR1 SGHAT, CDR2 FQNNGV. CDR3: CASSLAQGGGQPQHF. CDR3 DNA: TGTGCCAGCAGCTTAGCTCAGGGAGGAGGACAGCCCCAGCATTTT.

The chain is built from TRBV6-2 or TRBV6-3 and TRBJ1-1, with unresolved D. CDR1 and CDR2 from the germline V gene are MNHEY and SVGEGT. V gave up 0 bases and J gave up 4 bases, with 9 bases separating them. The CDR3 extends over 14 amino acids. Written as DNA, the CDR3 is TGTGCCAGCAGTTACTCAGGGCGGTCCACTGAAGCTTTCTTT. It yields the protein CASSYSGRSTEAFF.

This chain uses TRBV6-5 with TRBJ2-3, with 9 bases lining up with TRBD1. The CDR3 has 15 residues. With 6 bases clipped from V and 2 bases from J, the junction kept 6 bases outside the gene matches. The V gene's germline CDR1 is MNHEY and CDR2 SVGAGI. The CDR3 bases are TGTGCCAGCAGCAGAACAGGGGGCGACACAGATACGCAGTATTTT. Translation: CASSRTGGDTDTQYF.

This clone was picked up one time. The CDR3 region is CASSLQETQYF. The DNA for the CDR3 is TGTGCCAGCAGCTTACAAGAGACCCAGTACTTC. V is TRBV7-2 and J is TRBJ2-5; unclear D gene. The CDR3 extends over 11 amino acids. V was pared by 2 bases and J by 2 bases, with 0 bases between. Looked up from germline, CDR1 is SGHTA and CDR2 is FQGNSA.

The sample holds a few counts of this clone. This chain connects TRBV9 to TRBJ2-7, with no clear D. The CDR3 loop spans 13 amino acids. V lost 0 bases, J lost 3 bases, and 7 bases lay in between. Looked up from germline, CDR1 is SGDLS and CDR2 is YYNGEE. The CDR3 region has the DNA TGTGCCAGCAGCGTAGGAGAATTCTACGAGCAGTACTTC. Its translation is CASSVGEFYEQYF.

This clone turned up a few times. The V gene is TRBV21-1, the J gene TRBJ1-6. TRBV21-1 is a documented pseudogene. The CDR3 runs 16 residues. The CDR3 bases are TGTGCCAGCAGCAAATCTTGCGGGTCCTATAATTCACCCCTCCACTTT. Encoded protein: CASSKSCGSYNSPLHF.

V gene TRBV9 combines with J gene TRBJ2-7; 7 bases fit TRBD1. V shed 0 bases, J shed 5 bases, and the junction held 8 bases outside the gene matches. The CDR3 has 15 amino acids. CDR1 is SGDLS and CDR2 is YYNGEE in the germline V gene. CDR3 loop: CASSVGSLGGDEQYF. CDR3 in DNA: TGTGCCAGCAGCGTAGGATCGCTAGGGGGCGACGAGCAGTACTTC. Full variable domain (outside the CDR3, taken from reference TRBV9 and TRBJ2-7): DSGVTQTPKHLITATGQRVTLRCSPRSGDLSVYWYQQSLDQGLQFLIQYYNGEERAKGNILERFSAQQFPDLHSELNLSSLELGDSALYFCASSVGSLGGDEQYFGPGTRLTVT.

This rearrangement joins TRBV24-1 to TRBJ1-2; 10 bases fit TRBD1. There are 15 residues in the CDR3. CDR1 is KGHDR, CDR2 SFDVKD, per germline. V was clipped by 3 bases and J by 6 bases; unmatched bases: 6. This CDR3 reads CATSDLRGTGDGYTF. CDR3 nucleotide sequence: TGTGCCACCAGTGATCTCCGCGGGACAGGGGATGGCTACACCTTC.

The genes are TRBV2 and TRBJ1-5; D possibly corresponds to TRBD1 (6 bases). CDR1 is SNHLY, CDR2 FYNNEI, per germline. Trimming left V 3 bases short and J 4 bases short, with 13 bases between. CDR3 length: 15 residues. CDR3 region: CASSDRQEPNQPQHF. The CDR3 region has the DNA TGTGCCAGCAGTGATAGACAGGAACCTAATCAGCCCCAGCATTTT.

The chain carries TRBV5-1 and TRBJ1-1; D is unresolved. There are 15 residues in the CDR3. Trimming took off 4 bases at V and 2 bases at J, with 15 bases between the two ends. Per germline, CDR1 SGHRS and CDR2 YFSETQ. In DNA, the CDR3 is TGCGCCAGCAGCGGAACAGCCCAAACCAACACTGAAGCTTTCTTT. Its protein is CASSGTAQTNTEAFF.

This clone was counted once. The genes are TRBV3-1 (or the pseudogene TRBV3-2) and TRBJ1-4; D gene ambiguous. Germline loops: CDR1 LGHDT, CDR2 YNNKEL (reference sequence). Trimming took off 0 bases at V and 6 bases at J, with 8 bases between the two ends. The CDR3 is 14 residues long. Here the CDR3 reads CASSQDYGDEKLFF. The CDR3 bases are TGTGCCAGCAGCCAAGATTACGGAGATGAAAAACTGTTTTTT.

The CDR3 is CASSLAYGYTF. DNA for the CDR3: TGTGCCAGCAGCTTGGCGTATGGCTACACCTTC. The V gene is TRBV5-6, the J gene TRBJ1-2; D is ambiguous. The CDR3 extends over 11 amino acids. The germline CDR1 and CDR2 sequences are SGHDT and YYEEEE. Trimming stripped 0 bases from V and 5 bases from J, with 2 bases between.

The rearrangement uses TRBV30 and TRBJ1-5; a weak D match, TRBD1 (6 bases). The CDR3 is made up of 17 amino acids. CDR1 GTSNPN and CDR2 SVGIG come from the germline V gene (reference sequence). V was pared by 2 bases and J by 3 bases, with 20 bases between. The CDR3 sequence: CAWSSPGGQALNQPQHF. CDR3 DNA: TGTGCCTGGAGTTCTCCGGGGGGCCAGGCCCTCAATCAGCCCCAGCATTTT.